This TCR beta chain came from a study of blood T cell repertoires in COVID-19. For the study at large: From the United States, Italy and Spain came samples of acute and convalescent COVID-19. T cells, B-cell-depleted T cells, or PBMCs provided the cDNA or gDNA that served as material.

CDR3 size: 17 residues. Per germline, CDR1 SGHVS and CDR2 FQNEAQ. The J segment lost 4 bases and the V segment lost 1 base, leaving 8 bases of the junction unmatched. In the original analysis: How many nucleated cells were present was estimated from reference gene primer amplification. TCRdb's table, derived via immunoSEQ multiplex PCR, lists solely in-frame clones and lacks some. V, J and clone size derive from that table, while D and trimming were established from the DNA sequence. The sample consists of around 300,000 clones, about 90% of them appearing once. This sequence joins TRBV7-8 and TRBJ2-5; 11 nucleotides match TRBD2. Sequencing input: peripheral blood. The TCR was taken from a man between 18 and 29 years old with active or convalescent COVID-19. This CDR3 reads CASSLGALAGGGETQYF. The CDR3 bases are TGTGCCAGCAGCTTAGGAGCCCTAGCGGGGGGAGGAGAGACCCAGTACTTC.